Listed here are 3 T cell receptor beta chains from one sample, sequenced in a study of OX40 agonist ivuxolimab in advanced cancers. Method: immunoSEQ multiplex PCR; TCRdb's copy keeps in-frame clones and lacks some. The sample holds fewer than 60,000 clones, 75% to 80% seen once. The source was CD4+ or CD8+ T cells sorted from blood, collected in a trial of the OX40 agonist ivuxolimab. Receptors originate from an adult with an advanced solid tumor such as melanoma, head and neck, liver or kidney cancer.

The chain is built from TRBV19 and TRBJ2-5, with D unresolved. The CDR3 runs to 11 residues. Trimming stripped 4 bases from V and 5 bases from J, with 5 bases between. Germline V gives CDR1 LNHDA, CDR2 SQIVND (reference sequence). CDR3 coding DNA: TGTGCCAGTAGTAGAAGGGAGACCCAGTACTTC. This sequence encodes CASSRRETQYF.

This chain links TRBV4-3 with TRBJ2-1, with unresolved D. This CDR3 spans 13 amino acids. The V gene lost 0 bases and the J gene lost 8 bases, with 8 bases spanning the gap. Germline CDR1 and CDR2: LGHNA and YSLEER. CDR3 loop: CASSQEIRDEQFF. CDR3 in DNA: TGCGCCAGCAGCCAAGAAATCCGGGATGAGCAGTTCTTC.

Notes on this clone: The sample holds other DNA sequences that translate to the same CDR3. V gene TRBV11-3 combines with J gene TRBJ2-1; D unclear. V lost 1 base to trimming and J lost 5 bases, with 6 bases between them. The V gene's germline CDR1 is SGHNT and CDR2 YENEEA. This CDR3 is 13 amino acids long. The CDR3 DNA is TGTGCCAGCAGCTTAGGGCGTAACAATGAGCAGTTCTTC. This codes for CASSLGRNNEQFF. Looking up the rest from reference TRBV11-3 and TRBJ2-1 gives the full variable domain: EAGVVQSPRYKIIEKKQPVAFWCNPISGHNTLYWYLQNLGQGPELLIRYENEEAVDDSQLPKDRFSAERLKGVDSTLKIQPAELGDSAVYLCASSLGRNNEQFFGPGTRLTVL.